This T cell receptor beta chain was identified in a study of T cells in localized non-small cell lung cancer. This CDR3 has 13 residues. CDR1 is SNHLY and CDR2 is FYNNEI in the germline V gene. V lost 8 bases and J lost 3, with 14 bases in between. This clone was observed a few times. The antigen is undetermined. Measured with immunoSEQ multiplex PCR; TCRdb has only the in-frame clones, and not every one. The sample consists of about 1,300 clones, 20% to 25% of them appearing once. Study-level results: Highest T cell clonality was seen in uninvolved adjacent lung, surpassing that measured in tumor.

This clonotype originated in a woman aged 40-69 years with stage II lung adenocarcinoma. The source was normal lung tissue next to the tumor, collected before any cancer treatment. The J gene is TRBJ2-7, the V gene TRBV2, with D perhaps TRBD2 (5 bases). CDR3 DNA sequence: TGTGCCAGCGGCGACGGGGAATACTACGAGCAGTACTTC. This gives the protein CASGDGEYYEQYF.